These 24 T cell receptor beta chains were all obtained from the same sample, sequenced in a study of blood T cell repertoires in COVID-19 (dated by TCRdb to the early 2020s). Libraries were constructed by the immunoSEQ multiplex PCR assay. This immuneACCESS table, as held by TCRdb, lists in-frame sequences with V and J called but not all clones. Of the missing ones, under half trace to an unresolved V gene in checked studies; the others have no known cause. The sample profile shows hundreds of thousands of clones; roughly 79% of them were found once. Of the sample, around 7.5% falls within the top ten clones. The material sequenced was peripheral blood. These receptors were collected from a woman at least 80 years old with COVID-19, enrolled during active disease.

Turning to this clone: The sample carries other DNA sequences with the same CDR3. The chain has TRBV18 and TRBJ1-2; TRBD1 matches 7 bases. The CDR3 runs 13 residues. The J segment lost 3 bases and the V segment lost 6 bases, leaving 4 bases of the junction unmatched. Germline V gene data show CDR1 as KGHSH and CDR2 as LQKENI. The CDR3 reads CASSPGQDYGYTF. The CDR3 nucleotides are TGTGCCAGCTCCCCTGGACAGGACTATGGCTACACCTTC. Full variable domain (remainder filled in from reference TRBV18 and TRBJ1-2): NAGVMQNPRHLVRRRGQEARLRCSPMKGHSHVYWYRQLPEEGLKFMVYLQKENIIDESGMPKERFSAEFPKEGPSILRIQQVVRGDSAAYFCASSPGQDYGYTFGSGTRLTVV.

The J gene is TRBJ2-7, the V gene TRBV5-4; 9 bases are shared with TRBD2. Trimming removed 1 base from V and 5 bases from J; junction bases left unmatched: 4. CDR3 length: 14 residues. Germline values: CDR1 SGHNT, CDR2 YYREEE (reference sequence). The CDR3 bases are TGTGCCAGCAGCTTGCGCGGGGGGGCTGACGAGCAGTACTTC. This codes for CASSLRGGADEQYF. Drawing the rest from reference TRBV5-4 and TRBJ2-7, the complete variable domain is ETGVTQSPTHLIKTRGQQVTLRCSSQSGHNTVSWYQQALGQGPQFIFQYYREEENGRGNFPPRFSGLQFPNYSSELNVNALELDDSALYLCASSLRGGADEQYFGPGTRLTVT.

The rearrangement joins TRBV6-2 or TRBV6-3 to TRBJ2-7; D is possibly TRBD2 (5 bases). The length of the CDR3 is 15 residues. V dropped 2 bases and J dropped 5 bases, with 16 bases sitting between them. Germline CDR1 and CDR2: MNHEY and SVGEGT. The CDR3 loop reads CASSYAWGVRDEQYF. The CDR3 coding sequence is TGTGCCAGCAGTTACGCATGGGGAGTGAGGGACGAGCAGTACTTC.

In its sample, this clone was seen once. The chain has TRBV6-6 and TRBJ1-5, with D possibly matching TRBD1 (6 bases). Germline values: CDR1 MNHNY, CDR2 SVGAGI (reference sequence). Trimming removed 6 bases from V and 7 bases from J, with 13 bases in between. This CDR3 spans 13 amino acids. In nucleotides, the CDR3 is TGTGCCAGCAGGCAGGGGTTCCTCCAGCCCCAGCATTTT. This translates into CASRQGFLQPQHF.

This clone was seen a handful of times. The genes are TRBV5-3 and TRBJ1-2; 7 bases line up with TRBD1. TRBV5-3 is an ORF; its function is uncertain. This CDR3 has 14 residues. With V trimmed by 6 bases and J by 5 bases, 10 bases remained unmatched. CDR3 sequence reads: CARNQQGSYYGYTF. CDR3 in DNA: TGTGCCAGAAATCAACAGGGGTCGTATTATGGCTACACCTTC.

V and J are TRBV2 and TRBJ1-1; D unresolved. Germline CDR1 is SNHLY and CDR2 is FYNNEI. The CDR3 is 12 residues long. Trimming left V 6 bases short and J 6 bases short, with 11 bases between. This CDR3 is CASRPEYPEAFF. The CDR3 DNA is TGTGCCAGCAGACCCGAGTACCCTGAAGCTTTCTTT.

V and J are TRBV19 and TRBJ1-5, with 8 bases that match TRBD1. CDR3 length equals 16 residues. Looked up from germline, CDR1 is LNHDA and CDR2 is SQIVND (reference sequence). V was pared by 4 bases and J by 0 bases, with 5 bases of the junction left unmatched. The CDR3 sequence: CASSTLDRGSNQPQHF. The CDR3 bases are TGTGCCAGTAGTACATTAGACAGGGGTAGCAATCAGCCCCAGCATTTT.

This sequence joins TRBV6-5 and TRBJ1-5, with D uncertain. The CDR3 is 14 residues long. V gave up 2 bases and J gave up 7 bases, with 12 bases separating them. Germline lookup yields CDR1 MNHEY and CDR2 SVGAGI. DNA for the CDR3: TGTGCCAGCAGTTACCGAGGGAAAGGGCAGCCCCAGCATTTT. Protein product: CASSYRGKGQPQHF.

In this sample, this clone turned up once. This sequence joins TRBV30 and TRBJ2-7; D perhaps matches TRBD1 (6 bases). The V and J ends lost 4 bases and 3 bases respectively, with 13 bases between them. The CDR3 sequence is 13 residues long. Germline lookup yields CDR1 GTSNPN and CDR2 SVGIG (reference sequence). In DNA, the CDR3 is TGTGCCTGGAATCGACAGGCCAACTACGAGCAGTACTTC. Protein product: CAWNRQANYEQYF.

The genes are TRBV7-9 and TRBJ1-4; D is perhaps TRBD1 (5 bases). Germline loops: CDR1 SEHNR, CDR2 FQNEAQ (reference sequence). The V gene lost 0 bases and the J gene lost 5 bases, with 16 bases spanning the gap. The length of the CDR3 is 17 residues. The CDR3 protein is CASSLAARTYQNEKLFF. The DNA of the CDR3 is TGTGCCAGCAGCTTAGCGGCTAGGACATACCAGAATGAAAAACTGTTTTTT.

This chain joins TRBV6-6 and TRBJ2-7; D gene ambiguous. CDR3 length equals 14 residues. Looked up from germline, CDR1 is MNHNY and CDR2 is SVGAGI (reference sequence). The germline V and J ends were trimmed by 8 bases and 3 bases, with 17 bases remaining between them. Written as DNA, the CDR3 is TGTGCCAGCGGGTCCACGCAAAGACTCTACGAGCAGTACTTC. Protein sequence: CASGSTQRLYEQYF.

The chain is built from TRBV19 and TRBJ2-2, with TRBD2 identical over 8 bases. The J segment lost 5 bases and the V segment lost 1 base, leaving 6 bases of the junction unmatched. The CDR3 loop spans 16 amino acids. Germline values: CDR1 LNHDA, CDR2 SQIVND (reference sequence). CDR3 sequence reads: CASSIAWTSLTGELFF. The CDR3 bases are TGTGCCAGTAGTATAGCGTGGACTAGCTTAACCGGGGAGCTGTTTTTT. The full variable domain, its missing parts supplied by reference TRBV19 and TRBJ2-2, is DGGITQSPKYLFRKEGQNVTLSCEQNLNHDAMYWYRQDPGQGLRLIYYSQIVNDFQKGDIAEGYSVSREKKESFPLTVTSAQKNPTAFYLCASSIAWTSLTGELFFGEGSRLTVL.

This clone was counted a single time. At one boundary the junction diverges from the germline segment, which might be a read error. The chain has TRBV18 and TRBJ1-4, with D unclear. Germline lookup yields CDR1 KGHSH and CDR2 LQKENI. This CDR3 contains 15 residues. The CDR3 DNA is TGTGCCAGCTCGCCACCCCAGGCGATTAATGAAAAACTGTTTTTT. Its protein product is CASSPPQAINEKLFF.

V is TRBV27 and J is TRBJ1-5; 7 positions match TRBD1. V lost 2 bases to trimming and J lost 6 bases; unmatched junction nucleotides: 4. Per germline, CDR1 MNHEY and CDR2 SMNVEV (reference sequence). This CDR3 is built from 14 residues. This chain's CDR3 is CASSLKGGTQPQHF. In DNA form, the CDR3 reads TGTGCCAGCAGTTTAAAAGGGGGCACTCAGCCCCAGCATTTT.

This chain joins TRBV4-1 and TRBJ2-5; 8 bases line up with TRBD1. Germline CDR1 reads MGHRA; CDR2 reads YSYEKL. With 0 bases clipped from V and 2 bases from J, the junction kept 8 bases outside the gene matches. This CDR3 spans 17 amino acids. The CDR3 spells CASSQDTSGGRQETQYF. As DNA, the CDR3 is TGCGCCAGCAGCCAAGATACGTCAGGGGGCCGACAAGAGACCCAGTACTTC.

This clone was observed a single time. The chain combines TRBV7-2 with TRBJ2-7; D gene unclear. Trimming took 2 bases from V and 6 from J, leaving 11 bases between them. Germline CDR1 is SGHTA and CDR2 is FQGNSA. This CDR3 region has 13 residues. Here the CDR3 reads CASSLPVLSEQYF. The CDR3 DNA reads as TGTGCCAGCAGCTTACCCGTCTTATCCGAGCAGTACTTC.

A few counts support this clone. The chain recombines TRBV4-1 with TRBJ2-7; weak D call: TRBD2 (5 bases). The V gene lost 1 base and the J gene lost 4 bases, with 8 bases spanning the gap. CDR3 size: 13 residues. In germline, CDR1 is MGHRA, CDR2 YSYEKL. The CDR3 loop is CASSQAGEYEQYF. The CDR3 DNA is TGCGCCAGCAGCCAAGCCGGGGAGTACGAGCAGTACTTC.

This sequence joins TRBV7-2 and TRBJ2-3, with 9 nucleotides matching TRBD1. The germline CDR1 and CDR2 sequences are SGHTA and FQGNSA. The CDR3 runs 14 residues. J lost 4 bases, V lost 4 bases, and 3 bases had no gene match. CDR3 residues: CASSSGQGPDTQYF. CDR3 in DNA: TGTGCCAGCAGCTCGGGACAGGGACCAGATACGCAGTATTTT. Complete variable domain (other parts from reference TRBV7-2 and TRBJ2-3): GAGVSQSPSNKVTEKGKDVELRCDPISGHTALYWYRQSLGQGLEFLIYFQGNSAPDKSGLPSDRFSAERTGGSVSTLTIQRTQQEDSAVYLCASSSGQGPDTQYFGPGTRLTVL.

The gene calls are TRBV5-6 and TRBJ1-5; no clear D gene. Trimming took 5 bases from V and 4 from J, leaving 13 bases between them. The CDR3 length is 14 residues. The germline V gene encodes CDR1 SGHDT and CDR2 YYEEEE. CDR3 in amino acids: CASSQWADNQPQHF. CDR3 coding DNA: TGTGCCAGCAGTCAATGGGCAGATAATCAGCCCCAGCATTTT.

CDR3 loop: CASSPLLGAELMNTEAFF. The CDR3 bases are TGTGCCAGCTCACCACTCTTGGGGGCTGAACTCATGAACACTGAAGCTTTCTTT. The chain has TRBV18 and TRBJ1-1, with D possibly matching TRBD1 (6 bases). V was clipped by 1 base and J by 0 bases, with 18 bases between them. The CDR3 is 18 residues long. In germline, CDR1 is KGHSH, CDR2 LQKENI.

This chain joins TRBV19 and TRBJ1-2, with 8 bases that match TRBD1. Germline V gene sequence: CDR1 LNHDA, CDR2 SQIVND (reference sequence). The CDR3 runs to 16 residues. V lost 6 bases and J lost 2; bases outside the gene matches: 11. The CDR3 loop reads CASSVGQGASNYGYTF. In DNA form, the CDR3 reads TGTGCCAGTAGCGTGGGGCAGGGGGCATCGAACTATGGCTACACCTTC.

This clone showed up just a few times. The chain uses TRBV9 and TRBJ1-2; D might be TRBD1 (6 bases). Trimming stripped 0 bases from V and 4 bases from J, with 16 bases between. This CDR3 contains 16 residues. Germline CDR1 SGDLS, CDR2 YYNGEE. The CDR3 DNA sequence: TGTGCCAGCAGCGTAGGGGGTGGACAGTCAGGCTATGGCTACACCTTC. This codes for CASSVGGGQSGYGYTF.

The chain links TRBV6-5 to TRBJ2-1, with D tentatively TRBD2 (7 bases). Trimming took 10 bases from V and 0 from J, leaving 16 bases between them. The V gene's germline CDR1 is MNHEY and CDR2 SVGAGI. The CDR3 runs to 15 residues. CDR3 sequence (DNA): TGTGCCACATTCCGGCGGGGGCCCTCCTACAATGAGCAGTTCTTC. Its protein is CATFRRGPSYNEQFF.

The genes are TRBV7-2 and TRBJ2-3; D possibly corresponds to TRBD2 (7 bases). Germline V lookup: CDR1 SGHTA, CDR2 FQGNSA. The V and J ends lost 6 bases and 2 bases respectively, with 12 bases between them. The CDR3 is 14 amino acids. The CDR3 nucleotides read TGTGCCAGCAGTCTCGGGGGGCCCACAGATACGCAGTATTTT. It is translated as CASSLGGPTDTQYF. The whole variable domain, filled in from reference TRBV7-2 and TRBJ2-3, reads GAGVSQSPSNKVTEKGKDVELRCDPISGHTALYWYRQSLGQGLEFLIYFQGNSAPDKSGLPSDRFSAERTGGSVSTLTIQRTQQEDSAVYLCASSLGGPTDTQYFGPGTRLTVL.